This entry features one T cell receptor (beta chain) sequence. The data were obtained in a study of shared clonotypes between healthy human individuals. Generated by immunoSEQ multiplex PCR, the TCRdb table keeps only in-frame clones and is missing some. Here the sample spans roughly 1,500,000 clones, approximately 98.5% being singletons. Trimming removed 3 bases from V and 6 bases from J; junction bases left unmatched: 5. Germline CDR1 is KGHSH and CDR2 is LQKENI. CDR3 length: 15 residues. This receptor was taken from a man aged 25-45 years in good health. The rearrangement uses TRBV18 and TRBJ2-2, with 9 bases matching TRBD2. The sample taken for sequencing was naive CD4+ T cells sorted from blood. Subset given: CD45RA+ positively selected. CDR3 in DNA: TGTGCCAGCTCACCGCGCGGGAGGGCGGCCGGGGAGCTGTTTTTT. This encodes CASSPRGRAAGELFF.